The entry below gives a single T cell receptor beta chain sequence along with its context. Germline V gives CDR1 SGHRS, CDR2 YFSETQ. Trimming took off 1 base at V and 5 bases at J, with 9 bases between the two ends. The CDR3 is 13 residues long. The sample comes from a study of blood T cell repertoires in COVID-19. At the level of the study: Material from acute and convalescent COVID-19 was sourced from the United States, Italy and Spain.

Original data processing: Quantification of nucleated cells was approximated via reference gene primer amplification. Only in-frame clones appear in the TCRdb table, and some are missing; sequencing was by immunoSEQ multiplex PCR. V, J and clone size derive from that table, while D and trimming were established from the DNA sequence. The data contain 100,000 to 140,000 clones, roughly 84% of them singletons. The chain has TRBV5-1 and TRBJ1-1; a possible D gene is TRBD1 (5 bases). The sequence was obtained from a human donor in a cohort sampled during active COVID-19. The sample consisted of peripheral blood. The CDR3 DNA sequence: TGCGCCAGCAGCTTGCTTGGGGGGACTGAAGCTTTCTTT. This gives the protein CASSLLGGTEAFF.